One and the same sample provided the 11 T cell receptor beta chains below, sequenced in a study of vaccination and CD4 T cells after COVID-19. Oncomine TCR Beta short-read sequencing was applied to DNA from cultured CD4+ T cells. TCRdb reprocessed the PCR reads with MiXCR, giving one entry per CDR3 protein. Of approximately 7,600 distinct CDR3 sequences listed, 30% to 40% are singletons. These receptors are not linked to any known antigen. The treatment denotes: approximately nine-day PBMC culture with coronavirus spike peptide pools or control peptides (ViraFEST assay). During the years 2011-2018, before the COVID-19 pandemic, the unexposed donor's CD4+ T cells were collected. The specimen sequenced was CD4+ T cells from blood, cultured in vitro. These receptors all stem from a human donor in good health.

This clonotype was found once. This chain links TRBV6-1 with TRBJ2-1; 7 bases align to TRBD1. The CDR3 has 15 residues. After removal of 7 bases from V and 4 bases from J, the junction contained 10 bases not matched to a gene. Germline V gene sequence: CDR1 MNHNS, CDR2 SASEGT. CDR3 loop: CASKTTTGQYNEQFF. For the CDR3, the DNA is TGTGCCAGCAAAACCACGACAGGGCAATACAATGAGCAGTTCTTC.

This clonotype rates as medium-sized (0.01 to 0.1%). The chain recombines TRBV6-1 with TRBJ1-2; D unclear. Between the trimmed V and J ends, which lost 1 base and 4 bases, there was a span of 13 bases. This CDR3 comprises 15 residues. The germline CDR1 and CDR2 sequences are MNHNS and SASEGT. The CDR3 loop is CASSEEMTATYGYTF. CDR3 in DNA: TGTGCCAGCAGTGAAGAGATGACGGCGACCTATGGCTACACCTTC.

The chain has TRBV12-3 or TRBV12-4 and TRBJ1-2; no clear D gene. Trimming shortened V by 2 bases and J by 1 base, and 5 bases separated the two germline ends. The CDR3 is 13 amino acids. The CDR3 loop is CASSLLHNYGYTF. The CDR3 DNA reads TGTGCCAGCAGTTTACTTCATAACTATGGCTACACCTTC.

This chain joins TRBV5-1 and TRBJ2-2; D is undetermined. This CDR3 region has 14 residues. The V end lost 0 bases, the J end lost 5 bases, and 8 bases lay between the germline ends. CDR1 and CDR2 (germline): SGHRS, YFSETQ. The CDR3 region has the DNA TGCGCCAGCAGCTTGGTCCTATTAACCGGGGAGCTGTTTTTT. Protein sequence: CASSLVLLTGELFF.

This clonotype was observed a few times. The V call is TRBV6-1, the J call TRBJ2-3; D is possibly TRBD1 or TRBD2 (6 bases each). Deletions cut 8 bases from V and 2 bases from J, with 17 bases between. The CDR3 is made up of 15 amino acids. In germline, CDR1 is MNHNS, CDR2 SASEGT. The CDR3 sequence: CASSLVGGFTDTQYF. The CDR3 DNA reads TGTGCCAGCTCCCTGGTGGGGGGCTTCACAGATACGCAGTATTTT.

The chain carries TRBV7-9 and TRBJ2-1, with D uncertain. V gave up 1 base and J gave up 2 bases, with 3 bases separating them. Germline lookup yields CDR1 SEHNR and CDR2 FQNEAQ (reference sequence). The CDR3 runs 13 residues. The CDR3 sequence is CASSLGTYNEQFF. The CDR3 nucleotides read TGTGCCAGCAGCTTAGGTACCTACAATGAGCAGTTCTTC.

The chain couples TRBV6-1 to TRBJ1-4; D uncertain. Germline loops: CDR1 MNHNS, CDR2 SASEGT. Trimming took 8 bases from V and 3 from J, leaving 10 bases between them. This CDR3 comprises 13 residues. CDR3 sequence (DNA): TGTGCCAGCGGTAACCCGGCTAATGAAAAACTGTTTTTT. Protein product: CASGNPANEKLFF.

The gene calls are TRBV7-9 and TRBJ2-1, with D possibly TRBD2 on 7 matching bases. The CDR3 has 16 residues. Trimming removed 4 bases at V and 8 bases at J, with 21 bases between. Germline V lookup: CDR1 SEHNR, CDR2 FQNEAQ (reference sequence). This CDR3 reads CASSSRGALLGDEQFF. The CDR3 DNA is TGTGCCAGCAGCTCCCGGGGGGCCCTCCTTGGGGATGAGCAGTTCTTC.

The chain recombines TRBV6-2 or TRBV6-3 with TRBJ1-2; no clear D gene. Germline loops: CDR1 MNHEY, CDR2 SVGEGT. CDR3 length: 13 amino acids. The V end lost 2 bases, the J end lost 3 bases, and 7 bases lay between the germline ends. CDR3 in DNA: TGTGCCAGCAGTTACGGAGTGGACTATGGCTACACCTTC. This translates into CASSYGVDYGYTF.

This clonotype came up a few times. The chain recombines TRBV5-1 with TRBJ1-1; tentatively, D is TRBD1 (5 bases). The germline CDR1 and CDR2 sequences are SGHRS and YFSETQ. The CDR3 runs 14 residues. V shed 4 bases and J shed 4 bases, with 14 bases lying between them. In DNA, the CDR3 is TGCGCCAGCAGCCCTCGAGACAGTGCCACTGAAGCTTTCTTT. It is translated as CASSPRDSATEAFF.

The chain joins TRBV20-1 to TRBJ2-5, with D perhaps TRBD2 (5 bases). The germline CDR1 and CDR2 sequences are DFQATT and SNEGSKA (reference sequence). V gave up 1 base and J gave up 3 bases, with 15 bases separating them. The CDR3 spans 15 residues. The CDR3 region is CSARGTILGEETQYF. The CDR3 nucleotides read TGCAGTGCTAGAGGGACCATACTAGGAGAAGAGACCCAGTACTTC.